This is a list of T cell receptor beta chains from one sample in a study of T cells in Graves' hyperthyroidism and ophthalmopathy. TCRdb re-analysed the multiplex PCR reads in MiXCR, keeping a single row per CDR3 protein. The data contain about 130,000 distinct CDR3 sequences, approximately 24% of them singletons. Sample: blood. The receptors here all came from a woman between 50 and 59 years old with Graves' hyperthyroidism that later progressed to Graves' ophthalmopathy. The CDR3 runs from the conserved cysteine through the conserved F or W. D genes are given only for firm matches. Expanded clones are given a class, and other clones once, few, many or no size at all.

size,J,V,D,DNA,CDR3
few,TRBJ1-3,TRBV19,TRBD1,TGTGCCAGTAGTCTCGGGACAGCGAGCTCTGGAAACACCATATATTTT,CASSLGTASSGNTIYF
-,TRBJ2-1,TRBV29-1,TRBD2,TGCAGCGCCGGGTATAGCGGGAGAGGCAATGAGCAGTTCTTC,CSAGYSGRGNEQFF
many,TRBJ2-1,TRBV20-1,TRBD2,TGCAGTGCTCCCCAGTTAGCGGGAACGTACAATGAGCAGTTCTTC,CSAPQLAGTYNEQFF
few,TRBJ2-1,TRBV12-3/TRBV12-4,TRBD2,TGTGCCAGCAGTCCCCGGACTAGCGGGAGATTGAGAAATGAGCAGTTCTTC,CASSPRTSGRLRNEQFF
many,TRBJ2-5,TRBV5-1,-,TGTGCCAGCTCCCTGGAGGAGACCCAGTACTTC,CASSLEETQYF
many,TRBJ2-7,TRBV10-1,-,TGCGCCAGCAGCCCTCACCCCGGATACGAGCAGTACTTC,CASSPHPGYEQYF
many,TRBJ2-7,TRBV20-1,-,TGCAGTGCTCCCTCGGGGTGGGTGCGGGCCGGGGACGAGCAGTACTTC,CSAPSGWVRAGDEQYF
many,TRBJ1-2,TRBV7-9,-,TGTGCCAGCAGCTTAGTTGGAGGCAACTATGGCTACACCTTC,CASSLVGGNYGYTF
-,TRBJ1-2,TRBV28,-,TGTGCCAGCAACCCCGTAGGTTTCTATGGCTACGCCTTC,CASNPVGFYGYAF
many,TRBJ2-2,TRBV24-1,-,TGTGCCACCAGTGATTTAAAAGGACTTGGCACCGGGGAGCTGTTTTTT,CATSDLKGLGTGELFF
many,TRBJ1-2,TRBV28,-,TGTGCCAGCTGGGGACATACGGCGGGGGGCTACACCTTC,CASWGHTAGGYTF
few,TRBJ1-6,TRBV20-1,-,TGCAGTGCTAGAGACTACTGGAGTTCACCCCTCCACTTT,CSARDYWSSPLHF
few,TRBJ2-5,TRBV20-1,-,TGCAGTGCTACGCAGACCCAAGAGACCCAGTACTTC,CSATQTQETQYF
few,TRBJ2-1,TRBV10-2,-,TGCGCCAGCAGAAGAGATTTGGATGAGCAGTTCTTC,CASRRDLDEQFF
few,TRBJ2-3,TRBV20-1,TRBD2,TGCAGTGCTAGAGTGGGACTAGCGGGAGTCATTATGGCAGATACGCAGTATTTT,CSARVGLAGVIMADTQYF
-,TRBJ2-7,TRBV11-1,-,TGTGCCAGCAGCTTAGTGCCCACCTCCAGCGAGCAGTACTTC,CASSLVPTSSEQYF
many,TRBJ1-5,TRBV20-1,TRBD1,TGCAGTGCTAGAGGACAGGGCGGCAATCAGCCCCAGCATTTT,CSARGQGGNQPQHF
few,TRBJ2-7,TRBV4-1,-,TGCGCCAGCAGCCAACAACCGATGGGGAAAGGGGGGATAAAGACCTACGAGCAGTACTTC,CASSQQPMGKGGIKTYEQYF